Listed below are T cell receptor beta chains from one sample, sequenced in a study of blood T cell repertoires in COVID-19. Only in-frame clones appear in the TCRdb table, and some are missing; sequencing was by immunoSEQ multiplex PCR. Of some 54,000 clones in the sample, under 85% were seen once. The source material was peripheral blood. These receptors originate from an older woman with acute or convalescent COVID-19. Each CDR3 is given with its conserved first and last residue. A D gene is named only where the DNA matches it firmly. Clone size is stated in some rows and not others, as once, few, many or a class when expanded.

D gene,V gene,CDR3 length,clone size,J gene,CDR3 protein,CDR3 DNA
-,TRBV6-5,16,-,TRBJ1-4,CASSYGQALRNEKLFF,TGTGCCAGCAGTTACGGCCAGGCTCTTCGAAATGAAAAACTGTTTTTT
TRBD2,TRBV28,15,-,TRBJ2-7,CASSPRTSGSYEQYF,TGTGCCAGCAGTCCCAGGACTAGCGGGAGCTACGAGCAGTACTTC
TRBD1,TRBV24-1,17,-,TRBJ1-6,CATRDRRISLLNSPLHF,TGTGCCACCAGGGACAGGAGAATCAGCTTACTTAATTCACCCCTCCACTTT
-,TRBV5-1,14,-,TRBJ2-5,CASSLGAGLETQYF,TGCGCCAGCAGCTTGGGGGCCGGACTAGAGACCCAGTACTTC
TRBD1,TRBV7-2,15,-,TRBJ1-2,CASSLGTGTLYGYTF,TGTGCCAGCAGCTTAGGGACAGGGACGCTCTATGGCTACACCTTC
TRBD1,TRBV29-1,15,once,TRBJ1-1,CSVTIGTGKNTEAFF,TGCAGCGTTACGATAGGGACAGGGAAGAACACTGAAGCTTTCTTT
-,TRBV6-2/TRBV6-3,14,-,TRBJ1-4,CASSYSGGREKLFF,TGTGCCAGCAGTTACTCCGGGGGACGTGAAAAACTGTTTTTT
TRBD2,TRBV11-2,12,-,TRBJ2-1,CASSPREFGQFF,TGTGCCAGCAGCCCGCGGGAGTTCGGGCAGTTCTTC
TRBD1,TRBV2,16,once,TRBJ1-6,CASRSAQGAPGPPLHF,TGTGCCAGCAGGAGCGCACAGGGGGCGCCTGGGCCACCCCTCCACTTT
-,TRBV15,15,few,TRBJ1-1,CATSEKARANTEAFF,TGTGCCACCAGCGAAAAAGCCAGGGCTAACACTGAAGCTTTCTTT
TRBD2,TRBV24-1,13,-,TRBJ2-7,CATSDGGGYEQYF,TGTGCCACCAGTGATGGGGGGGGCTACGAGCAGTACTTC
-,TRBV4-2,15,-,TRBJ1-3,CASSQVLTDGNTIYF,TGTGCCAGCAGCCAAGTGTTGACAGACGGAAACACCATATATTTT
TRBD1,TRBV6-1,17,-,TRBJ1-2,CASSVSGTGLAGYGYTF,TGTGCCAGCAGTGTCTCCGGGACAGGGCTCGCTGGGTATGGCTACACCTTC
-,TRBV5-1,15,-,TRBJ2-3,CASRDGQGGTDTQYF,TGCGCCAGCCGCGACGGTCAGGGCGGCACAGATACGCAGTATTTT
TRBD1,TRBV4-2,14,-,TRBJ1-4,CASSLDRGNEKLFF,TGTGCCAGCAGCCTAGACAGGGGTAATGAAAAACTGTTTTTT
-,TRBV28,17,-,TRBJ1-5,CASSLRERVGWDQPQHF,TGTGCCAGCAGTTTAAGGGAGAGAGTGGGCTGGGATCAGCCCCAGCATTTT
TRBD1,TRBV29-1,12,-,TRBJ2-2,CSQRGLRGELFF,TGCAGCCAAAGGGGGCTCAGGGGGGAGCTGTTTTTT
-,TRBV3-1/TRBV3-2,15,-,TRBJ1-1,CASSPAPQHTGTAFF,TGTGCCAGCAGCCCCGCCCCCCAACATACAGGGACCGCTTTCTTT
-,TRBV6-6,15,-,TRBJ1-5,CASSTTQVSNQPQHF,TGTGCCAGCAGTACCACACAGGTTAGCAATCAGCCCCAGCATTTT
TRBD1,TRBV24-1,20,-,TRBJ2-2,CATSDIGSKTGGTNTGELFF,TGTGCCACCAGTGACATCGGATCAAAGACAGGGGGCACGAACACCGGGGAGCTGTTTTTT
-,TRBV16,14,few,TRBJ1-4,CASSQGQVNEKLFF,TGTGCCAGCAGCCAAGGCCAGGTTAATGAAAAACTGTTTTTT
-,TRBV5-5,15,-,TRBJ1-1,CASSFSQGFSTEAFF,TGTGCCAGCAGCTTTTCGCAGGGGTTTAGCACTGAAGCTTTCTTT
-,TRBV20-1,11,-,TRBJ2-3,CSGRGTDTQYF,TGCAGCGGGAGAGGGACAGATACGCAGTATTTT
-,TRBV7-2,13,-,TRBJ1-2,CASSLEGGYGYTF,TGTGCCAGCAGCCTAGAGGGAGGCTATGGCTACACCTTC
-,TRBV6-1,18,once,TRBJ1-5,CASSEAGLGQSSNQPQHF,TGTGCCAGCAGTGAAGCGGGCTTGGGTCAGTCCAGCAATCAGCCCCAGCATTTT
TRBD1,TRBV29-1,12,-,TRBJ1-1,CSVGTGTTEAFF,TGCAGCGTTGGGACAGGTACCACTGAAGCTTTCTTT
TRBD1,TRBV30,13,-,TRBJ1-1,CAWSLQGRLKAFF,TGTGCCTGGAGTCTACAGGGGAGATTGAAAGCTTTCTTT
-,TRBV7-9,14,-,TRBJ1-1,CASSSQGLSTEAFF,TGTGCCAGCAGTTCGCAGGGGCTCAGCACTGAAGCTTTCTTT
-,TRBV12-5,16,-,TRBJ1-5,CASGLPTAQSNQPQHF,TGTGCTAGTGGCCTTCCGACAGCTCAGAGCAATCAGCCCCAGCATTTT
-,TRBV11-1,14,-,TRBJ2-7,CASSPEVLSYEQYF,TGTGCCAGCAGCCCAGAGGTCTTGAGTTACGAGCAGTACTTC
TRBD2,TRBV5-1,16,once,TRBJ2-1,CASSLEALAGIYEQFF,TGCGCCAGCAGCTTGGAGGCCCTAGCGGGGATCTATGAGCAGTTCTTC
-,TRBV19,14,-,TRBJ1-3,CASRTGMAGNTIYF,TGTGCCAGTAGAACAGGGATGGCTGGAAACACCATATATTTT
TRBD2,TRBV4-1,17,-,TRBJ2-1,CASSQGAGGGGFGEQFF,TGCGCCAGCAGCCAAGGTGCTGGCGGGGGTGGCTTCGGTGAGCAGTTCTTC
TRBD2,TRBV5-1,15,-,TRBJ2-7,CASSYGLAGAYEQYF,TGCGCCAGCAGCTACGGACTAGCGGGTGCCTACGAGCAGTACTTC
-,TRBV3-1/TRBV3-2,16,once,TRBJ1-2,CASSQDGSIGSYGYTF,TGTGCCAGCAGCCAAGATGGGAGTATAGGGTCCTATGGCTACACCTTC